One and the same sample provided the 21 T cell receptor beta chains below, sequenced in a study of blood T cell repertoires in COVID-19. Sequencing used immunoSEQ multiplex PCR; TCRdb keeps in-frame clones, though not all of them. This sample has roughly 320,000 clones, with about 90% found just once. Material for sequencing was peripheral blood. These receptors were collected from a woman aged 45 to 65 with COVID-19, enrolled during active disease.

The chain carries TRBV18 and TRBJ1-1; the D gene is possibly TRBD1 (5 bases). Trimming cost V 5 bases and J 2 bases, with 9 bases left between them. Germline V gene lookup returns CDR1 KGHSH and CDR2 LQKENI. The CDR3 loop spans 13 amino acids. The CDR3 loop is CASSTDRNTEAFF. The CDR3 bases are TGTGCCAGCTCAACAGACAGAAACACTGAAGCTTTCTTT.

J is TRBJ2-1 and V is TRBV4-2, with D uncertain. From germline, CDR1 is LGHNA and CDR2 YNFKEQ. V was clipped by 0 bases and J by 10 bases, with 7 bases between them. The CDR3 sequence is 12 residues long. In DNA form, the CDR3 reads TGTGCCAGCAGCCAAGATCGGAGCGAGCAGTTCTTC. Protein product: CASSQDRSEQFF.

Here the CDR3 DNA reads TGTGCCAGCAGTAACAAACCGGGACTGGCGGGTCCAAGCTCCTACGAGCAGTACTTC. Its translation is CASSNKPGLAGPSSYEQYF. This chain joins TRBV27 and TRBJ2-7, with a possible D match to TRBD2 (6 bases). Trimming pared 5 bases from V and 0 bases from J, leaving 26 bases between. This CDR3 is 19 amino acids long. Per the germline V gene, CDR1 is MNHEY and CDR2 is SMNVEV (reference sequence).

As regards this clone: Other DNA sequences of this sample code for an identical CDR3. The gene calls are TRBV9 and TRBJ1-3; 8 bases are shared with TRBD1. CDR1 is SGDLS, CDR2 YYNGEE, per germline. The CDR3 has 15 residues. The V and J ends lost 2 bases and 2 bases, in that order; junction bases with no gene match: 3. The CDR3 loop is CASSVDRGAGNTIYF. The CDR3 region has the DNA TGTGCCAGCAGCGTCGACAGGGGTGCTGGAAACACCATATATTTT.

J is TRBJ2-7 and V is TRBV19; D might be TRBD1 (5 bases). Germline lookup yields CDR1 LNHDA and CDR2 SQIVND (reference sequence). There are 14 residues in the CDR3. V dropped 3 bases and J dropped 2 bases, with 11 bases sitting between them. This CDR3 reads CASSIPRVPYEQYF. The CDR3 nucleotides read TGTGCCAGTAGTATTCCCAGGGTACCCTACGAGCAGTACTTC.

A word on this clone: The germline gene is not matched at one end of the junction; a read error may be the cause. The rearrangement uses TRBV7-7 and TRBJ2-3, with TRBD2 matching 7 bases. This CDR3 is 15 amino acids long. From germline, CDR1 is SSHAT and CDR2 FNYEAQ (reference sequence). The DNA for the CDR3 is TGTGCTAGCAGTCGGGACTACCTTAGCACAGATACGCAGTATTTT. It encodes CASSRDYLSTDTQYF.

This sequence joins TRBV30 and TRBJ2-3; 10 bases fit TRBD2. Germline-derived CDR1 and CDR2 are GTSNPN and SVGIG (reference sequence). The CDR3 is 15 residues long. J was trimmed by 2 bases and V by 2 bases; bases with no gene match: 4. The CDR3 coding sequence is TGTGCCTGGAGTTTACTAGCGGGAAACACAGATACGCAGTATTTT. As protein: CAWSLLAGNTDTQYF.

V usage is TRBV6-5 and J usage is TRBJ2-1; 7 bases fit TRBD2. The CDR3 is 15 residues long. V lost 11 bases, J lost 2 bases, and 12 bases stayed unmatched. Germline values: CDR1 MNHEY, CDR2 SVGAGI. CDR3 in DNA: TGTGCCTCCCGCAAGGGAGGGACGACCTACAATGAGCAGTTCTTC. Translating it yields CASRKGGTTYNEQFF.

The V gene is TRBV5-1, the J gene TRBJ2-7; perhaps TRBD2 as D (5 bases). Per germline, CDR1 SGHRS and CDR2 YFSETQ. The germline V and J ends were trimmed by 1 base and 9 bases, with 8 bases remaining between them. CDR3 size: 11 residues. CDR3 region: CASSLNGGQYF. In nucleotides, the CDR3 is TGCGCCAGCAGCTTGAATGGAGGGCAGTACTTC. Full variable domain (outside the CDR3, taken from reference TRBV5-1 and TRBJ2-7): KAGVTQTPRYLIKTRGQQVTLSCSPISGHRSVSWYQQTPGQGLQFLFEYFSETQRNKGNFPGRFSGRQFSNSRSEMNVSTLELGDSALYLCASSLNGGQYFGPGTRLTVT.

DNA of the CDR3: TGCGCCAGCAGCTTGGCCCCAGGCCCAGATACGCAGTATTTT. Residues: CASSLAPGPDTQYF. The chain employs TRBV5-1 and TRBJ2-3, with D uncertain. V was clipped by 0 bases and J by 4 bases, with 9 bases between them. Germline-derived CDR1 and CDR2 are SGHRS and YFSETQ. The CDR3 extends over 14 amino acids.

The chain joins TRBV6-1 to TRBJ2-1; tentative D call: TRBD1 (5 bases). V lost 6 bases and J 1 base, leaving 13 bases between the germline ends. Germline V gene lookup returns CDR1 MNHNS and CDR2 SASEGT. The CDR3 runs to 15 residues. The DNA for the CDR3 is TGTGCCAGCAGGACAGATATTAAGTCCTACAATGAGCAGTTCTTC. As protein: CASRTDIKSYNEQFF.

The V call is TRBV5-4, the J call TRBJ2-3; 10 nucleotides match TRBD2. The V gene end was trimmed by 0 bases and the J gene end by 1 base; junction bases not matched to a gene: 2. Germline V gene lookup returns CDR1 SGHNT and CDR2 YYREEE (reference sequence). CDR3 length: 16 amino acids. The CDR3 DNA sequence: TGTGCCAGCAGCTTGGGGACTAGCGGACGCACAGATACGCAGTATTTT. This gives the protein CASSLGTSGRTDTQYF.

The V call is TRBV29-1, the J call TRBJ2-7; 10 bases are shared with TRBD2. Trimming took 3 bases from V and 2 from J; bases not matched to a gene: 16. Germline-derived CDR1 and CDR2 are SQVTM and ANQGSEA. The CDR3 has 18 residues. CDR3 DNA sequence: TGCAGCGTTGAGGGCCCCGGGGTTAGCGGGAGGAATACCTACGAGCAGTACTTC. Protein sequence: CSVEGPGVSGRNTYEQYF.

The chain's CDR3 is CASSSIAEGYEQFF. The CDR3 nucleotides are TGTGCCAGTAGTTCCATAGCGGAGGGCTATGAGCAGTTCTTC. This sequence joins TRBV19 and TRBJ2-1; possibly TRBD2 for D (6 bases). Per germline, CDR1 LNHDA and CDR2 SQIVND (reference sequence). The CDR3 is made up of 14 amino acids. V was cut by 5 bases and J by 8 bases, with 16 bases left in between.

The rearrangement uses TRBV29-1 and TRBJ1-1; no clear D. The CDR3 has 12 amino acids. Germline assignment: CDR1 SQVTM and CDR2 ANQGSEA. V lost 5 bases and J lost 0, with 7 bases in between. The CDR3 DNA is TGCAGCGTTTTACATCTGAACACTGAAGCTTTCTTT. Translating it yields CSVLHLNTEAFF.

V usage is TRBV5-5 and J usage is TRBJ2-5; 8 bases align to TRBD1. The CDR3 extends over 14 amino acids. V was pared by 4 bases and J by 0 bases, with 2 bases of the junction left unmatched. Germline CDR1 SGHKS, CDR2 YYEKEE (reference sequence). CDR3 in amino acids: CASSRDRNQETQYF. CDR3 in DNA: TGTGCCAGCAGCCGGGACAGGAACCAAGAGACCCAGTACTTC.

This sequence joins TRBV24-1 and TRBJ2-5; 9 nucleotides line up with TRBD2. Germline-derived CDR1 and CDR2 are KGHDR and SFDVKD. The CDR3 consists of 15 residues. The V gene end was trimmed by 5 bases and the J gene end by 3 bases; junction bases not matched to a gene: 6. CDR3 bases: TGTGCCACCAGTGGTAATAGCGGGAGAGAAGAGACCCAGTACTTC. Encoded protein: CATSGNSGREETQYF.

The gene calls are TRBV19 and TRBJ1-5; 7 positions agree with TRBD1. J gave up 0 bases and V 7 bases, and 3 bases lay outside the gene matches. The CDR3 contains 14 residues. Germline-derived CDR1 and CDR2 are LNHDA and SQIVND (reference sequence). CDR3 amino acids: CASKDRDSNQPQHF. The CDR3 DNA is TGTGCCAGTAAAGACAGGGATAGCAATCAGCCCCAGCATTTT. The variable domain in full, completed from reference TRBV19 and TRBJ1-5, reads DGGITQSPKYLFRKEGQNVTLSCEQNLNHDAMYWYRQDPGQGLRLIYYSQIVNDFQKGDIAEGYSVSREKKESFPLTVTSAQKNPTAFYLCASKDRDSNQPQHFGDGTRLSIL.

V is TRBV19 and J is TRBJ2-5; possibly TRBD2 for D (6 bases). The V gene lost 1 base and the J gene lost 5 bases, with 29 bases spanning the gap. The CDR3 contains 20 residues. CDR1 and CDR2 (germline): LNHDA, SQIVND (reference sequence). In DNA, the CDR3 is TGTGCCAGTAGTATAGCTCCGTGGGAAGGAGGGCCATGGACGCCGGAGACCCAGTACTTC. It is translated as CASSIAPWEGGPWTPETQYF.

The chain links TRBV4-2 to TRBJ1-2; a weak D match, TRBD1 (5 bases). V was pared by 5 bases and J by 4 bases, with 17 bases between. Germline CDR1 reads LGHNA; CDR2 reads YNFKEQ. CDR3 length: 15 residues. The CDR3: CASSKNAGPRYGYTF. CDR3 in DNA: TGTGCCAGCAGCAAAAATGCAGGGCCGCGCTATGGCTACACCTTC.

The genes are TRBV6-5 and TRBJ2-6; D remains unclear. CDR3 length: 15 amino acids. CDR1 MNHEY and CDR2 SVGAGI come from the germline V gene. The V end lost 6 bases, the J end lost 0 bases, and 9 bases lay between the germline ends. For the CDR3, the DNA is TGTGCCAGCAGAACACAGAGCTCTGGGGCCAACGTCCTGACTTTC. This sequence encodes CASRTQSSGANVLTF.